In its sample, the clone carrying this TCR beta chain was seen a few times. The record originates from a study of HIV-infected children after antiretroviral therapy interruption. Study background: Children's median ages were about 9.2 years and 8 years by group.

As to treatment: PENTA 11 planned treatment interruption arm or continuous ART arm. Per germline, CDR1 SGHRS and CDR2 YFSETQ. CDR3 length: 14 residues. The ends lost 4 bases at V and 3 bases at J; junction bases unmatched: 6. The TCR library was built from RNA with a 3' RACE protocol and unique molecular identifiers. One entry per CDR3 protein, called by TCRdb with MiXCR from the 3' RACE reads. The data contain around 50,000 distinct CDR3 sequences, around 4.1% of them singletons. This clonotype originated in a pool of human donors with HIV. The J gene is TRBJ2-5, the V gene TRBV5-1; 7 nucleotides line up with TRBD1. This specimen consisted of CD45RA+ CD4+ T cells from PBMCs, pooled from several time points, obtained from a donor given antiretroviral therapy, either interrupted or continuous. Subset: naive CD4+ CD45RA+ CD45RO- T cells. The CDR3 sequence: CASSLGQREETQYF. The DNA of the CDR3 is TGCGCCAGCAGCCTGGGACAGCGAGAAGAGACCCAGTACTTC.